This is a list of T cell receptor beta chains from one sample in a study of T cell repertoires in ileal Crohn's disease. The repertoire was sequenced with immunoSEQ multiplex PCR; TCRdb's copy has only in-frame clones and lacks some. The sample contains about 3,700 clones, about two thirds of which appear only once. Specimen: ileal tissue. Receptors originate from an adult with Crohn's disease. Each CDR3 is given with its conserved first and last residue. A D gene is named only where the DNA matches it firmly. Size is stated for part of the rows, as once, few or many counts, or as a class when the clone is expanded.

CDR3 DNA: TGTGCCAGTAGTATTTCGCCAGGGAGGTCTAATGAAAAACTGTTTTTT; CDR3 protein: CASSISPGRSNEKLFF; D gene: -; V gene: TRBV19; J gene: TRBJ1-4; clone size: -
CDR3 DNA: TGTGCCAGCAGTCCTAGGGGGCCCCCCCGCACAGATACGCAGTATTTT; CDR3 protein: CASSPRGPPRTDTQYF; D gene: TRBD1; V gene: TRBV27; J gene: TRBJ2-3; clone size: -
CDR3 DNA: TGTGCCAGCGGAGTAGCGGGAGAGACCCAGTACTTC; CDR3 protein: CASGVAGETQYF; D gene: TRBD2; V gene: TRBV19; J gene: TRBJ2-5; clone size: -
CDR3 DNA: TGTGCCAGCAGCGTAGGGATAGGGGGGGACACTGAAGCTTTCTTT; CDR3 protein: CASSVGIGGDTEAFF; D gene: -; V gene: TRBV9; J gene: TRBJ1-1; clone size: -
CDR3 DNA: TGTGCCAGCAGTGACTCAGCGGGGGGGTCAGATACGCAGTATTTT; CDR3 protein: CASSDSAGGSDTQYF; D gene: TRBD2; V gene: TRBV6-4; J gene: TRBJ2-3; clone size: few
CDR3 DNA: TGTGCCAGCAGCTTCTCTTGGGGGGGCTATCTCAATCAGCCCCAGCATTTT; CDR3 protein: CASSFSWGGYLNQPQHF; D gene: -; V gene: TRBV7-8; J gene: TRBJ1-5; clone size: -
CDR3 DNA: TGTGCCAGCAGCTTAGGCGGGGACTACAATGAGCAGTTCTTC; CDR3 protein: CASSLGGDYNEQFF; D gene: -; V gene: TRBV11-3; J gene: TRBJ2-1; clone size: -
CDR3 DNA: TGTGCCACCAACCCGGAACCGGGACAGGGTCAAGAGACCCAGTACTTC; CDR3 protein: CATNPEPGQGQETQYF; D gene: TRBD1; V gene: TRBV15; J gene: TRBJ2-5; clone size: once
CDR3 DNA: TGTGCCAGCAGGACGGGACAGGGACCTGGAAACACCATATATTTT; CDR3 protein: CASRTGQGPGNTIYF; D gene: TRBD1; V gene: TRBV6-1; J gene: TRBJ1-3; clone size: -
CDR3 DNA: TGTGCCAGCAGTCCTTCAGGGTCTTATGGCTACACCTTC; CDR3 protein: CASSPSGSYGYTF; D gene: -; V gene: TRBV6-4; J gene: TRBJ1-2; clone size: -
CDR3 DNA: TGTGCCAGCAGTGAAGTACAGTACAATGAGCAGTTCTTC; CDR3 protein: CASSEVQYNEQFF; D gene: -; V gene: TRBV2; J gene: TRBJ2-1; clone size: -
CDR3 DNA: TGTGCCAGCAGGGCCGGGACAGGATTGTACTACGAGCAGTACTTC; CDR3 protein: CASRAGTGLYYEQYF; D gene: TRBD1; V gene: TRBV6-5; J gene: TRBJ2-7; clone size: -
CDR3 DNA: TGTGCCAGCAGCTTGGCCCTTCGGGGACTGTACGAGCAGTACTTC; CDR3 protein: CASSLALRGLYEQYF; D gene: -; V gene: TRBV5-6; J gene: TRBJ2-7; clone size: few
CDR3 DNA: TGTGCCAGCAGTGAGAGTAGCGGGGGGGCTGACATTCAGTACTTC; CDR3 protein: CASSESSGGADIQYF; D gene: TRBD2; V gene: TRBV6-1; J gene: TRBJ2-4; clone size: -
CDR3 DNA: TGCGCCAGCAGCGCGACCGCGGGAGGGCTGTTTTTT; CDR3 protein: CASSATAGGLFF; D gene: TRBD2; V gene: TRBV10-2; J gene: TRBJ2-2; clone size: large
CDR3 DNA: TGTGCCAGTAGTATTGGGGCCTTCTCTGGAAACACCATATATTTT; CDR3 protein: CASSIGAFSGNTIYF; D gene: -; V gene: TRBV19; J gene: TRBJ1-3; clone size: few
CDR3 DNA: TGCGCCAGCAGCGGACTAGCGGGGGGGCCAGATACGCAGTATTTT; CDR3 protein: CASSGLAGGPDTQYF; D gene: TRBD2; V gene: TRBV5-1; J gene: TRBJ2-3; clone size: -
CDR3 DNA: TGTGCCAGCAGCCGAGCGGGGGCCACTTGGGGCGAGCAGTACTTC; CDR3 protein: CASSRAGATWGEQYF; D gene: TRBD2; V gene: TRBV11-2; J gene: TRBJ2-7; clone size: -
CDR3 DNA: TGTGCCAGCAGCTTAGGGGGGACCAAAGAGACCCAGTACTTC; CDR3 protein: CASSLGGTKETQYF; D gene: -; V gene: TRBV7-3; J gene: TRBJ2-5; clone size: few
CDR3 DNA: TGTGCCAGCAGGGAGGGACAGGGAGTCTATAATTCACCCCTCCACTTT; CDR3 protein: CASREGQGVYNSPLHF; D gene: TRBD1; V gene: TRBV2; J gene: TRBJ1-6; clone size: -
CDR3 DNA: TGTGCCAGCAGCTTAAGCGGGACGATGGGGGGCTACACCTTC; CDR3 protein: CASSLSGTMGGYTF; D gene: -; V gene: TRBV7-2; J gene: TRBJ1-2; clone size: few
CDR3 DNA: TGTGCCTGGCAACAGGGGTCAGGGACTGAAGCTTTCTTT; CDR3 protein: CAWQQGSGTEAFF; D gene: TRBD1; V gene: TRBV30; J gene: TRBJ1-1; clone size: few
CDR3 DNA: TGTGCCAGCTCACCACCAGGGGCGGGGGAAAAACTGTTTTTT; CDR3 protein: CASSPPGAGEKLFF; D gene: -; V gene: TRBV18; J gene: TRBJ1-4; clone size: -
CDR3 DNA: TGCGCCAGCAGCCAGTTCGGGACAGGGGTCGGCAATGAGCAGTTCTTC; CDR3 protein: CASSQFGTGVGNEQFF; D gene: TRBD1; V gene: TRBV4-3; J gene: TRBJ2-1; clone size: -
CDR3 DNA: TGTGCCAGCAGACTCGGACAGGAGGTTGAAGCTTTCTTT; CDR3 protein: CASRLGQEVEAFF; D gene: TRBD1; V gene: TRBV2; J gene: TRBJ1-1; clone size: -
CDR3 DNA: TGTGCCAGCAGTCGATACAACGAGCAGTACTTC; CDR3 protein: CASSRYNEQYF; D gene: -; V gene: TRBV6-6; J gene: TRBJ2-7; clone size: -
CDR3 DNA: TGTGCCAGCAGCTTAGCGCAAGGGACAGGGACCTATGACGGCTACACCTTC; CDR3 protein: CASSLAQGTGTYDGYTF; D gene: TRBD1; V gene: TRBV7-9; J gene: TRBJ1-2; clone size: -
CDR3 DNA: TGTGCCAGCAGTTCCCCCGTGGAGGCGAACACCGGGGAGCTGTTTTTT; CDR3 protein: CASSSPVEANTGELFF; D gene: -; V gene: TRBV27; J gene: TRBJ2-2; clone size: few
CDR3 DNA: TGTGCCAGTAGTATGGACAGAGATCAGCCCCAGCATTTT; CDR3 protein: CASSMDRDQPQHF; D gene: -; V gene: TRBV19; J gene: TRBJ1-5; clone size: -
CDR3 DNA: TGTGCCAGCAGCTTGGCGGCAGGGGGCTCCTACGAGCAGTACTTC; CDR3 protein: CASSLAAGGSYEQYF; D gene: TRBD1; V gene: TRBV5-5; J gene: TRBJ2-7; clone size: -
CDR3 DNA: TGCAGCGTTGAAGTAGGGGGTGCAGATACGCAGTATTTT; CDR3 protein: CSVEVGGADTQYF; D gene: -; V gene: TRBV29-1; J gene: TRBJ2-3; clone size: -
CDR3 DNA: TGTGCCTGGACGAAAGCTGGACTAGCGCGAGAGACCCAGTACTTC; CDR3 protein: CAWTKAGLARETQYF; D gene: TRBD2; V gene: TRBV30; J gene: TRBJ2-5; clone size: -
CDR3 DNA: TGCGCCAGCAGCCAAGAACTAGCGGGAGGAGCAGATACGCAGTATTTT; CDR3 protein: CASSQELAGGADTQYF; D gene: TRBD2; V gene: TRBV4-3; J gene: TRBJ2-3; clone size: -
CDR3 DNA: TGTGCCAGCAGCCCCCCCGCCGGGACAGGCCATGAAAAACTGTTTTTT; CDR3 protein: CASSPPAGTGHEKLFF; D gene: TRBD1; V gene: TRBV9; J gene: TRBJ1-4; clone size: -
CDR3 DNA: TGTGCCAGTAGTTCCCTAGGGACAGCCCAAGAGACCCAGTACTTC; CDR3 protein: CASSSLGTAQETQYF; D gene: TRBD1; V gene: TRBV19; J gene: TRBJ2-5; clone size: -
CDR3 DNA: TGTGCCAGCAGTCCCGGACTAGTTCAGTTCTTC; CDR3 protein: CASSPGLVQFF; D gene: TRBD2; V gene: TRBV27; J gene: TRBJ2-1; clone size: -
CDR3 DNA: TGTGCCAGCAGCTCCAGGGGTCTCGGAGGCTACGAGCAGTACTTC; CDR3 protein: CASSSRGLGGYEQYF; D gene: -; V gene: TRBV5-4; J gene: TRBJ2-7; clone size: -
CDR3 DNA: TGTGCCAGCAGTAACAGGGTACCAAATAATTCACCCCTCCACTTT; CDR3 protein: CASSNRVPNNSPLHF; D gene: -; V gene: TRBV6-1; J gene: TRBJ1-6; clone size: -
CDR3 DNA: TGCAGCGTTGAGACAGGGGGCTACAATGAGCAGTTCTTC; CDR3 protein: CSVETGGYNEQFF; D gene: TRBD1; V gene: TRBV29-1; J gene: TRBJ2-1; clone size: -
CDR3 DNA: TGCGCCAGCAGTGAGGGGAGTAGTACTAGTGAGCAGTTCTTC; CDR3 protein: CASSEGSSTSEQFF; D gene: -; V gene: TRBV10-1; J gene: TRBJ2-1; clone size: large
CDR3 DNA: TGTGCCATCAGTGACCACCGGGACAGCAAGACAGCTACCAATCAGCCCCAGCATTTT; CDR3 protein: CAISDHRDSKTATNQPQHF; D gene: TRBD1; V gene: TRBV10-3; J gene: TRBJ1-5; clone size: once
CDR3 DNA: TGTGCCAGCACCCCAGGGGGCAATCAGCCCCAGCATTTT; CDR3 protein: CASTPGGNQPQHF; D gene: -; V gene: TRBV18; J gene: TRBJ1-5; clone size: -
CDR3 DNA: TGTGCCAGCAGTTTTATGTCCTACAATGAGCAGTTCTTC; CDR3 protein: CASSFMSYNEQFF; D gene: -; V gene: TRBV5-6; J gene: TRBJ2-1; clone size: -
CDR3 DNA: TGTGCCAGCAGCGTAGGGGCAGGCGGCACAGATACGCAGTATTTT; CDR3 protein: CASSVGAGGTDTQYF; D gene: -; V gene: TRBV9; J gene: TRBJ2-3; clone size: few
CDR3 DNA: TGTGCCAGCAGAGCCCTAGCGGGGGGGCAGGGTGAGCAGTTCTTC; CDR3 protein: CASRALAGGQGEQFF; D gene: TRBD2; V gene: TRBV7-8; J gene: TRBJ2-1; clone size: large
CDR3 DNA: TGCGCCAGCAGTCCCGAAGACAGCTATGGCTACACCTTC; CDR3 protein: CASSPEDSYGYTF; D gene: -; V gene: TRBV4-1; J gene: TRBJ1-2; clone size: -
CDR3 DNA: TGCGCCAGCAGTAGCGCTAGCGGGGGGGGGCCGGGAGAGACCCAGTACTTC; CDR3 protein: CASSSASGGGPGETQYF; D gene: TRBD2; V gene: TRBV4-1; J gene: TRBJ2-5; clone size: -
CDR3 DNA: TGTGCCAGCAGGCAAAACGTGCAGGTCAATCAGCCCCAGCATTTT; CDR3 protein: CASRQNVQVNQPQHF; D gene: -; V gene: TRBV27; J gene: TRBJ1-5; clone size: -
CDR3 DNA: TGTGCCAGCAAATCCCCGGGACAGGGGCTGAAGGAGCAGTTCTTC; CDR3 protein: CASKSPGQGLKEQFF; D gene: TRBD1; V gene: TRBV2; J gene: TRBJ2-1; clone size: -
CDR3 DNA: TGTGCCAGCAGCCAAGGGGAGGCTAGCGGGAATCTAGCCAAAAACATTCAGTACTTC; CDR3 protein: CASSQGEASGNLAKNIQYF; D gene: TRBD2; V gene: TRBV4-2; J gene: TRBJ2-4; clone size: -
CDR3 DNA: TGCAGCGTGGGACAGGGAGGGGACAATCAGCCCCAGCATTTT; CDR3 protein: CSVGQGGDNQPQHF; D gene: TRBD1; V gene: TRBV29-1; J gene: TRBJ1-5; clone size: few